Given below is one TCR beta chain in context. These data belong to a study of CD8 T cells in ankylosing spondylitis. One entry per CDR3 protein, called by TCRdb with MiXCR from the 5' RACE reads. The top ten clones hold under 3% of a sample with roughly 120,000 distinct CDR3 sequences, roughly an eighth of them seen once. This CDR3 is built from 16 residues. CDR1 and CDR2 (germline): LNHDA, SQIVND (reference sequence). The V end lost 8 bases, the J end lost 7 bases, and 23 bases lay between the germline ends. The receptor was derived from a female donor with ankylosing spondylitis or in good health (not recorded which). Sequenced sample: blood, either unsorted or a sorted T cell fraction (not recorded which). The genes are TRBV19 and TRBJ2-2, with TRBD1 as a possible D gene (7 bases). This CDR3 is CASRGLQQGPIGELFF. CDR3 bases: TGTGCCAGTCGGGGGCTCCAACAGGGGCCGATCGGGGAGCTGTTTTTT.